This T cell receptor beta chain was found in a study of cytomegalovirus exposure and HLA in healthy donors. Study results and limitations: Available immune exposure information covered CMV serostatus only. Presence/absence analysis assumed near-uniform sequencing depth across donors. While the bulk of TCR sequences proved rare, some public TCRs turned up in many donors. A classifier reportedly called cytomegalovirus status with high sensitivity and specificity.

Points on this clone: Its antigen is currently unknown.

The PCR made use of 60 Vbeta and 13 Jbeta primers. Clones were read by immunoSEQ multiplex PCR, and TCRdb kept only the in-frame ones, dropping some. The sample has over 110,000 clones, 75% to 85% seen once. The CDR3 length is 15 residues. Germline loops: CDR1 LNHNV, CDR2 YYDKDF (reference sequence). Trimming cost V 0 bases and J 10 bases, with 13 bases left between them. Sequencing was done on a sample of PBMCs. The clonotype comes from a female donor in good health and CMV-seronegative. V and J are TRBV15 and TRBJ1-6, with D unresolved. The CDR3 bases are TGTGCCACCAGCAGAGAAAGTAGCGGAAGGTCACCCCTCCACTTT. This encodes CATSRESSGRSPLHF. Based on the CDR3 plus reference TRBV15 and TRBJ1-6, the full variable domain is DAMVIQNPRYQVTQFGKPVTLSCSQTLNHNVMYWYQQKSSQAPKLLFHYYDKDFNNEADTPDNFQSRRPNTSFCFLDIRSPGLGDTAMYLCATSRESSGRSPLHFGNGTRLTVT.